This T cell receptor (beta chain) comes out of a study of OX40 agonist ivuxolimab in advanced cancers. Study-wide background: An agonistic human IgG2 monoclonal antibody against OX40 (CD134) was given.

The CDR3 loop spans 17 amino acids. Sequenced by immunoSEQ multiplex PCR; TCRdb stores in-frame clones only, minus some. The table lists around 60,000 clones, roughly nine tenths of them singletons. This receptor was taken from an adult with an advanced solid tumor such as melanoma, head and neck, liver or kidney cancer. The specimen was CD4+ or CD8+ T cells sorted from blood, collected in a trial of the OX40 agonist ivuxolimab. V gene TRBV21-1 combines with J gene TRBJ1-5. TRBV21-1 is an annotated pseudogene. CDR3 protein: CASSKGRGGDCNQPQHF. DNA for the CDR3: TGTGCCAGCAGCAAAGGGCGGGGAGGCGATTGCAATCAGCCCCAGCATTTT.